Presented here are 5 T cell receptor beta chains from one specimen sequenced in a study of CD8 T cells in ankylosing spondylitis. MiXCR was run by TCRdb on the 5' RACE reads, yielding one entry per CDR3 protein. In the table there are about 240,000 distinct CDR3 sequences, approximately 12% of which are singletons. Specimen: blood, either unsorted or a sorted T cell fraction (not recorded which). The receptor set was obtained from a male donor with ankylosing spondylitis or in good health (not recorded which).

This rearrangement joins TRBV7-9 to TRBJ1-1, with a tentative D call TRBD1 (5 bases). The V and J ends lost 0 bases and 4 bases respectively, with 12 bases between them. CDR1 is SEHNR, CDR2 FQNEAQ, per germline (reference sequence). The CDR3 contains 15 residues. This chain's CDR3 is CASSLALLGVTEAFF. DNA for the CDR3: TGTGCCAGCAGCTTAGCGCTTTTAGGGGTCACTGAAGCTTTCTTT.

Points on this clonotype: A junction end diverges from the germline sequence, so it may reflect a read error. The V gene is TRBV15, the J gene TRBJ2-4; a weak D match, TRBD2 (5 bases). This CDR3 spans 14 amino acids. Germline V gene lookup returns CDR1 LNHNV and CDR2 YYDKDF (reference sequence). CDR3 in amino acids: CATMGRRGKTIQYF. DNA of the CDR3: TGTGCCACCATGGGGAGAAGAGGCAAAACCATTCAGTACTTC.

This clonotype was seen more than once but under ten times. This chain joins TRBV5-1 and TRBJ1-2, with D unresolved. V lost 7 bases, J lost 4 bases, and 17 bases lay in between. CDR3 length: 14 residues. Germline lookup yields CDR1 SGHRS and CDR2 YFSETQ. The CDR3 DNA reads TGCGCCAGCGGGTTGGCGGGAGTCAGCTATGGCTACACCTTC. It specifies CASGLAGVSYGYTF. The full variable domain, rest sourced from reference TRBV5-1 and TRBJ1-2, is KAGVTQTPRYLIKTRGQQVTLSCSPISGHRSVSWYQQTPGQGLQFLFEYFSETQRNKGNFPGRFSGRQFSNSRSEMNVSTLELGDSALYLCASGLAGVSYGYTFGSGTRLTVV.

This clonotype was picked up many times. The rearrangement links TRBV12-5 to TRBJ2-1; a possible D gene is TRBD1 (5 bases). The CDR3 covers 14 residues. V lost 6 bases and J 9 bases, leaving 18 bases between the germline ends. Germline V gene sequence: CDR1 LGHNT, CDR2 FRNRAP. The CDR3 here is CASGLRETGSEQFF. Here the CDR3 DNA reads TGTGCTAGTGGCCTCAGGGAAACTGGGTCTGAGCAGTTCTTC.

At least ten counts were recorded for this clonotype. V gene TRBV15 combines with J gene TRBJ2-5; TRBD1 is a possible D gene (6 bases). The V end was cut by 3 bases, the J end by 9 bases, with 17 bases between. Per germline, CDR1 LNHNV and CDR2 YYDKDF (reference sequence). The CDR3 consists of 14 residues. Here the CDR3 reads CATSRDSTIEAQYF. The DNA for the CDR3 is TGTGCCACCAGCAGGGACAGCACGATTGAGGCCCAGTACTTC.